The entry below gives a single TCR beta chain sequence along with its context. Its antigen is currently unknown. The entry originates in a study of glioma-infiltrating T cells. Amplification of TCR alpha and beta CDR3 regions from RNA used iRepertoire nested multiplex PCR. Tissue mRNA or PBMC total RNA, 100-400 ng, went into one-step reverse transcription and amplification. A single record per CDR3 protein comes from TCRdb applying MiXCR to the multiplex PCR reads. This sample has approximately 120,000 distinct CDR3 sequences, with approximately 26% found just once. V lost 8 bases, J lost 3 bases, and 13 bases lay in between. The CDR3 spans 14 residues. Study-level points and caveats: CDR3 overlap between tissue and blood was very small. Gliomas, especially low-grade, showed above-expected tissue-blood divergence; non-neoplastic patients showed below.

This TCR came from a human donor with low-grade glioma or glioblastoma, undergoing nonglioma brain surgery, or in good health (not recorded which). The chain is built from TRBV12-3 or TRBV12-4 and TRBJ2-2, with a tentative D call TRBD2 (6 bases). The sequenced sample was glioma tissue, nonneoplastic brain tissue, or PBMCs (not recorded which). CDR3 sequence (DNA): TGTGCCAGCGGAGGGAAGGGTTACACCGGGGAGCTGTTTTTT. It is translated as CASGGKGYTGELFF.